This T cell receptor beta chain was profiled in a study of blood T cell repertoires in COVID-19. The germline gives CDR1 SGDLS, CDR2 YYNGEE. The CDR3 sequence is 13 residues long. V shed 3 bases and J 6 bases; nucleotides not matched to a gene: 4. This clone was recorded many times. Method: immunoSEQ multiplex PCR; TCRdb's copy keeps in-frame clones and lacks some. The table lists under 300,000 clones, 75% to 90% of them singletons. The specimen sequenced was peripheral blood. The clonotype originates from a woman aged 70 to 79 with COVID-19, enrolled during active disease. This sequence joins TRBV9 and TRBJ2-3, with 7 positions matching TRBD2. The CDR3 protein is CASSESGTDTQYF. CDR3 coding DNA: TGTGCCAGCAGCGAGAGCGGGACTGATACGCAGTATTTT.